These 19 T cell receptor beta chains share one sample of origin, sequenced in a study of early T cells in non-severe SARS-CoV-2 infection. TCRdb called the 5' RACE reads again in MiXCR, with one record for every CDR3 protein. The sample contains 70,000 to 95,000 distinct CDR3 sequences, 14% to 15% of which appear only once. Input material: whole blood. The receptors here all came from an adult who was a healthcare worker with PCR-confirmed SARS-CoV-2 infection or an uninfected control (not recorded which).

The chain's CDR3 is CSASSMAGGASPLHF. DNA of the CDR3: TGCAGTGCTAGTTCTATGGCAGGGGGCGCCTCACCCCTCCACTTT. The chain joins TRBV20-1 to TRBJ1-6, with 8 nucleotides matching TRBD1. The CDR3 consists of 15 residues. V shed 3 bases and J 10 bases; nucleotides not matched to a gene: 11. Germline CDR1 and CDR2: DFQATT and SNEGSKA (reference sequence).

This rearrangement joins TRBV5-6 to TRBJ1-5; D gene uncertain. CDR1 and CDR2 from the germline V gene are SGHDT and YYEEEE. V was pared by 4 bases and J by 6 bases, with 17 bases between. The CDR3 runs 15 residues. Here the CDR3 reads CASSLNTEAGQPQHF. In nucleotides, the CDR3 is TGTGCCAGCAGCCTCAACACGGAGGCGGGTCAGCCCCAGCATTTT.

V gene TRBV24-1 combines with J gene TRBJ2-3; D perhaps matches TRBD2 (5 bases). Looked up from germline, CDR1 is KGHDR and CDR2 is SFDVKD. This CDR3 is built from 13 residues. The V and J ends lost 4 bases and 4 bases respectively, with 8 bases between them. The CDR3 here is CATSDPRADTQYF. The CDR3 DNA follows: TGTGCCACCAGTGACCCGAGGGCAGATACGCAGTATTTT.

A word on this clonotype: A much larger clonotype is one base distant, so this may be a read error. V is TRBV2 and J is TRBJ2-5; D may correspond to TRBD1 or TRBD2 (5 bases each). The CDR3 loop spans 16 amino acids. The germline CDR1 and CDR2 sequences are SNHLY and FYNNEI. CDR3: CASGDRNLGEKETQYF. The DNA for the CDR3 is TGTGCCAGCGGTGACAGAAACCTGGGGGAAAAAGAGACCCAGTACTTC. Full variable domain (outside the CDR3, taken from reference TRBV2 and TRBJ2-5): EPEVTQTPSHQVTQMGQEVILRCVPISNHLYFYWYRQILGQKVEFLVSFYNNEISEKSEIFDDQFSVERPDGSNFTLKIRSTKLEDSAMYFCASGDRNLGEKETQYFGPGTRLLVL.

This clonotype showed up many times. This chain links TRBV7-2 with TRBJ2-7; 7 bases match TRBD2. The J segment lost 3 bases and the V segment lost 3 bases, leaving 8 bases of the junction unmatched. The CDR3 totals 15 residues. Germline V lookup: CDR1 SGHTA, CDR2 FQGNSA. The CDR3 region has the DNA TGTGCCAGCAGCTTTGGCGGGGGTGGTAGCTACGAGCAGTACGTC. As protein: CASSFGGGGSYEQYV.

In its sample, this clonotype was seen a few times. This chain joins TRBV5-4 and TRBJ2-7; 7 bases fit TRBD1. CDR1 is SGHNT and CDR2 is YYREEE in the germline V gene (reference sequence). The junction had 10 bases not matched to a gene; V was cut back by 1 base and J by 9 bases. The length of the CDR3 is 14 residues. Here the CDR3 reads CASSLKPGGLGQYV. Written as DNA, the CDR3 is TGTGCCAGCAGCTTGAAGCCAGGGGGTCTGGGGCAGTACGTC.

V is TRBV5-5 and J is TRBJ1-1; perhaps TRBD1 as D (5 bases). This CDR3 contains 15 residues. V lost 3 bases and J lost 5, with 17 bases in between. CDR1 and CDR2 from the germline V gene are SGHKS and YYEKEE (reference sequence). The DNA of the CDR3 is TGTGCCAGCAGCTCCCTGACAGTCTTCGGTACTGAAGCTTTCTTT. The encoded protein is CASSSLTVFGTEAFF.

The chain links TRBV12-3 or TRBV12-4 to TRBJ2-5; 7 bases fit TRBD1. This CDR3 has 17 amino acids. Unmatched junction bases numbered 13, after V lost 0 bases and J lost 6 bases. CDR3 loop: CASSLATRTGQIQTQYF. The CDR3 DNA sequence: TGTGCCAGCAGTTTAGCGACTCGGACAGGTCAAATACAGACCCAGTACTTC.

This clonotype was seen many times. The CDR3 DNA reads as TGTGCCAGCAGCTTAGGCCCGGGACACACGAACACTGAAGCTTTCTTT. Residues: CASSLGPGHTNTEAFF. The genes are TRBV7-6 and TRBJ1-1; TRBD1 is a possible D gene (6 bases). The V gene's germline CDR1 is SGHVS and CDR2 FNYEAQ. This CDR3 spans 16 amino acids. V was shortened by 1 base and J by 1 base, with 13 bases between the two germline ends.

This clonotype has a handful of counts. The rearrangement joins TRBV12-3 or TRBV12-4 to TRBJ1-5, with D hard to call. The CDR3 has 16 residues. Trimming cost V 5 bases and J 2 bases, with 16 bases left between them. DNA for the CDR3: TGTGCCAGCAGTCTGGGCCTGGGTGCAGGCAATCAGCCCCAGCATTTT. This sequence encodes CASSLGLGAGNQPQHF.

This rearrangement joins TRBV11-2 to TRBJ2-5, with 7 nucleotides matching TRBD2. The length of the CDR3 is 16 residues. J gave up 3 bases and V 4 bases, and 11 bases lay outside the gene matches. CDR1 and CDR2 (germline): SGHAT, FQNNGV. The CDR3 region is CASSSRQTSIKETQYF. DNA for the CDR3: TGTGCCAGCAGCTCCCGACAGACTAGCATTAAAGAGACCCAGTACTTC.

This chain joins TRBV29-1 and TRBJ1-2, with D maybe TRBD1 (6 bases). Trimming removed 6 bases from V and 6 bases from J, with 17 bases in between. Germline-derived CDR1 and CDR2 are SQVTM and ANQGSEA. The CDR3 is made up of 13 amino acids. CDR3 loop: CSVGAEGRHGYTF. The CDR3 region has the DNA TGCAGCGTGGGGGCCGAAGGAAGACATGGCTACACCTTC.

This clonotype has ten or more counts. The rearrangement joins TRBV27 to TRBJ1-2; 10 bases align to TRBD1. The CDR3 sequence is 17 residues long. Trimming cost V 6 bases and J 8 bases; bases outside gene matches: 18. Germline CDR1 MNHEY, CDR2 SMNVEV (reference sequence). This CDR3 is CASRPETGGLRNRGYTF. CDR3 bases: TGTGCCAGCAGACCGGAGACAGGGGGCCTAAGGAATCGAGGCTACACCTTC.

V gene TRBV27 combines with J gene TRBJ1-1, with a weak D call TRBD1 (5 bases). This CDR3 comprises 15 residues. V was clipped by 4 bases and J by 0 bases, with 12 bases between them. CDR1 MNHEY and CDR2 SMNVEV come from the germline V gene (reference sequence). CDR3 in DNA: TGTGCCAGCAGTTCCGGGACCAGGGTGAACACTGAAGCTTTCTTT. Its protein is CASSSGTRVNTEAFF.

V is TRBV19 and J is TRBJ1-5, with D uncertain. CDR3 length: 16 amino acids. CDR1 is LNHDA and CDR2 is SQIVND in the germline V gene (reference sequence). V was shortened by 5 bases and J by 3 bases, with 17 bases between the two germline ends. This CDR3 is CASSSFPRSYNQPQHF. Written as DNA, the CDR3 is TGTGCCAGTAGTTCCTTTCCCCGCAGTTACAATCAGCCCCAGCATTTT.

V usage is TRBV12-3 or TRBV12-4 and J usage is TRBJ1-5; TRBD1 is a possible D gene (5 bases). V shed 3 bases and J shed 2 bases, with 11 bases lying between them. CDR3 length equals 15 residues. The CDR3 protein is CASSFGGFGNQPQHF. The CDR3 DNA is TGTGCCAGCAGTTTCGGGGGTTTTGGCAATCAGCCCCAGCATTTT.

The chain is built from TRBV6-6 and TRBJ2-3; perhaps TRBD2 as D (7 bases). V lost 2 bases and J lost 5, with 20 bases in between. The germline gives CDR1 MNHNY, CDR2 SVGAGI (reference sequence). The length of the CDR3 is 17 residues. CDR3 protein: CASSYGAGRGKEDTQYF. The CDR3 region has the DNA TGTGCCAGCAGTTACGGTGCAGGGAGGGGGAAGGAAGATACGCAGTATTTT.

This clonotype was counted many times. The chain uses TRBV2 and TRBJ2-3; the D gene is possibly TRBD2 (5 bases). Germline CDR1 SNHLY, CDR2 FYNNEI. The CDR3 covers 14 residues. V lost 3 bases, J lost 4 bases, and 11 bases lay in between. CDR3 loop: CASSDEGFSDTQYF. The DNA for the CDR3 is TGTGCCAGCAGTGACGAGGGTTTTTCAGATACGCAGTATTTT.

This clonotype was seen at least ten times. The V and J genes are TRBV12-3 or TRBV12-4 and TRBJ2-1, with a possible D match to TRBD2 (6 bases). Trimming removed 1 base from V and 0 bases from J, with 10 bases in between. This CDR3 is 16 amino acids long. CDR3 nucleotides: TGTGCCAGCAGTTTAGTCGCGGGAAGCTCCTACAATGAGCAGTTCTTC. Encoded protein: CASSLVAGSSYNEQFF.